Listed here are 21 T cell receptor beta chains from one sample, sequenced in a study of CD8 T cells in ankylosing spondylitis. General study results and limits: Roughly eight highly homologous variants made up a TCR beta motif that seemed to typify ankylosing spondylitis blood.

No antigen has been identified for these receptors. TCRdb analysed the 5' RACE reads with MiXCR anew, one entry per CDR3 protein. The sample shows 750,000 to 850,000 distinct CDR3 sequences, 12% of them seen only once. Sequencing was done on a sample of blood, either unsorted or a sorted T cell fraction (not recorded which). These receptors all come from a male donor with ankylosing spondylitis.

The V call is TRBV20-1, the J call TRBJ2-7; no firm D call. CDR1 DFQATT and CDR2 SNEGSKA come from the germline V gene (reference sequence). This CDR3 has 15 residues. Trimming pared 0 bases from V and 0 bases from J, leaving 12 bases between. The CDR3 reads CSARDPRGFSYEQYF. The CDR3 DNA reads TGCAGTGCTAGAGATCCCCGAGGTTTCTCCTACGAGCAGTACTTC.

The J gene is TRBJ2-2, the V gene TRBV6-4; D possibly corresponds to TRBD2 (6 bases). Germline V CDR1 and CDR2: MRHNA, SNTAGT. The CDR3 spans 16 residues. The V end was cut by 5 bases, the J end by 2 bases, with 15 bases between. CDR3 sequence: CASSQEGPKNTGELFF. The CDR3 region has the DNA TGTGCCAGCAGTCAGGAGGGGCCCAAAAACACCGGGGAGCTGTTTTTT.

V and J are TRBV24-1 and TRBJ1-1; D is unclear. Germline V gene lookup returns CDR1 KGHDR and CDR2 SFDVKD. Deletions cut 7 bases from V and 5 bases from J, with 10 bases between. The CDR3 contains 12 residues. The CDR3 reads CATRGDGTEAFF. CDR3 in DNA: TGTGCCACCAGGGGTGACGGAACTGAAGCTTTCTTT.

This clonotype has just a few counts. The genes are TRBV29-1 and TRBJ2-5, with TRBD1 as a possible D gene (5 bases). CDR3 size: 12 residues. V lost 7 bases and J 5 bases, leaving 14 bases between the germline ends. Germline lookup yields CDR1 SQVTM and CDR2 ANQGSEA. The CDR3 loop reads CSASWGRETQYF. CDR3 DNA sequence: TGCAGCGCCTCCTGGGGCAGGGAGACCCAGTACTTC.

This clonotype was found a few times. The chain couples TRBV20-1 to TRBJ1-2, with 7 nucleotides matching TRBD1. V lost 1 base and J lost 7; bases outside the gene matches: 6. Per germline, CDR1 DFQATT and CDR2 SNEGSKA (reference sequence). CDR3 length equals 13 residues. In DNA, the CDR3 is TGCAGTGCTAGAGTACAGGGGCGTCTTGGCTACACCTTC. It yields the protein CSARVQGRLGYTF.

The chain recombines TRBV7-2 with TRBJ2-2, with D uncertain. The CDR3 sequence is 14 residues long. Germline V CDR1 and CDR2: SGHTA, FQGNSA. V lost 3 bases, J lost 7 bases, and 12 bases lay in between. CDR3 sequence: CASSFSSGGGELFF. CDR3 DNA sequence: TGTGCCAGCAGCTTTTCATCTGGTGGCGGGGAGCTGTTTTTT.

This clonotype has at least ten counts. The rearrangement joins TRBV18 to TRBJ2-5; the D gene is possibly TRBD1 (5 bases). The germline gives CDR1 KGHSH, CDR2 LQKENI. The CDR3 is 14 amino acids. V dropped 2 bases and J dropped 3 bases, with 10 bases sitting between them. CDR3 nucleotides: TGTGCCAGCTCACCATGGGGCCGGGAAGAGACCCAGTACTTC. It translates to CASSPWGREETQYF.

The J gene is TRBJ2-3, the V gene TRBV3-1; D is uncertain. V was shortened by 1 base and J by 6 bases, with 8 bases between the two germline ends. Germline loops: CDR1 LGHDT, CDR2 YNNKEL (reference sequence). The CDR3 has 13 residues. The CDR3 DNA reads TGTGCCAGCAGCCAAGGAATTGAGGATACGCAGTATTTT. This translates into CASSQGIEDTQYF.

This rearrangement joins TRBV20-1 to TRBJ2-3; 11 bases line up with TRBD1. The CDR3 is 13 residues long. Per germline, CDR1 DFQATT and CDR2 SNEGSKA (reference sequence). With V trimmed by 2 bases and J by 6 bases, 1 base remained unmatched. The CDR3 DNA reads TGCAGTGCTAGATGGACAGGGGGCGATACGCAGTATTTT. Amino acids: CSARWTGGDTQYF.

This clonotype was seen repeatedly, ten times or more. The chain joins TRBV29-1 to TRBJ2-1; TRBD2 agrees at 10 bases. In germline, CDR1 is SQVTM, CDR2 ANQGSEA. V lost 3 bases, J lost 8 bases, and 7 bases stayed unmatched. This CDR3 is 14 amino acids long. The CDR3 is CSVDTGLAIDEQFF. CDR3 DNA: TGCAGCGTTGATACGGGACTAGCGATCGATGAGCAGTTCTTC.

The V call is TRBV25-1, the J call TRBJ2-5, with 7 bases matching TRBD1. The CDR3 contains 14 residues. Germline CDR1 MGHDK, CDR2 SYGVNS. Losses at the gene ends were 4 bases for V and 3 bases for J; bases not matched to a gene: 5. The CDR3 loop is CASSARDREETQYF. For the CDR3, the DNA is TGTGCCAGCAGTGCCCGGGACAGAGAAGAGACCCAGTACTTC.

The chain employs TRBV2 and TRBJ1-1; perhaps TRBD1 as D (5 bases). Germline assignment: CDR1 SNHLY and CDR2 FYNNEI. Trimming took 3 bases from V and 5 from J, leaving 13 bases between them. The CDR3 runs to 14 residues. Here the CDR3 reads CASSDQAGLTEAFF. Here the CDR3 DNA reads TGTGCCAGCAGTGACCAGGCAGGGCTGACTGAAGCTTTCTTT.

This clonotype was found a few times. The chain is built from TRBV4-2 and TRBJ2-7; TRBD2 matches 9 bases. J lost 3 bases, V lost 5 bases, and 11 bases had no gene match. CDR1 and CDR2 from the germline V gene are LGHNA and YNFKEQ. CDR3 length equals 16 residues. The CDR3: CASSSEWRGRVYEQYF. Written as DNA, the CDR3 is TGTGCCAGCAGCTCGGAATGGCGCGGGAGGGTCTACGAGCAGTACTTC.

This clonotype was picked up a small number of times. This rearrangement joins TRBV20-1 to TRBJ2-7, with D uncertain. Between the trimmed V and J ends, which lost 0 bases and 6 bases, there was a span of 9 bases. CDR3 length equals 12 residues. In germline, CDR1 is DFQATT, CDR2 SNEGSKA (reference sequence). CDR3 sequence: CSARDWVAEQYF. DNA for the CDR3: TGCAGTGCTAGAGATTGGGTAGCCGAGCAGTACTTC.

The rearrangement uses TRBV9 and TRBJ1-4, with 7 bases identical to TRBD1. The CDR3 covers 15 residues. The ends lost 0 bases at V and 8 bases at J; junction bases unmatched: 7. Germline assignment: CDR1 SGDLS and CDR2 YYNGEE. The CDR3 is CASSVDPDRLEKLFF. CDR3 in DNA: TGTGCCAGCAGCGTAGACCCGGACAGGCTGGAAAAACTGTTTTTT. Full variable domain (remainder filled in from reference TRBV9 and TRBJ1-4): DSGVTQTPKHLITATGQRVTLRCSPRSGDLSVYWYQQSLDQGLQFLIQYYNGEERAKGNILERFSAQQFPDLHSELNLSSLELGDSALYFCASSVDPDRLEKLFFGSGTQLSVL.

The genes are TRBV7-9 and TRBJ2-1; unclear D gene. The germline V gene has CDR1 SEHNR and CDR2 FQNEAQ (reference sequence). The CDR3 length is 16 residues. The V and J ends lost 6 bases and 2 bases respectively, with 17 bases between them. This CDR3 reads CASRILKALAYNEQFF. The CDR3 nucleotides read TGTGCCAGCAGGATCCTTAAGGCGCTTGCCTACAATGAGCAGTTCTTC.

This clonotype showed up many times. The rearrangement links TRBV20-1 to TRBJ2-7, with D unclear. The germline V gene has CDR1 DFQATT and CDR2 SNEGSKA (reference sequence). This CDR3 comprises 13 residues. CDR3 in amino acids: CRAAFGSSYEQYF. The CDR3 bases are TGCAGAGCCGCCTTTGGCAGCTCCTACGAGCAGTACTTC.

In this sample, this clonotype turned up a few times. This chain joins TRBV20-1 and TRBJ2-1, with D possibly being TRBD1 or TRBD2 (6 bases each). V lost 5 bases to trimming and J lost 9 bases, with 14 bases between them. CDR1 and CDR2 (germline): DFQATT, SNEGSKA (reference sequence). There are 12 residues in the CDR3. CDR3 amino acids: CSAARGASEQFF. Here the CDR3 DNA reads TGCAGTGCTGCGAGGGGGGCGTCTGAGCAGTTCTTC.

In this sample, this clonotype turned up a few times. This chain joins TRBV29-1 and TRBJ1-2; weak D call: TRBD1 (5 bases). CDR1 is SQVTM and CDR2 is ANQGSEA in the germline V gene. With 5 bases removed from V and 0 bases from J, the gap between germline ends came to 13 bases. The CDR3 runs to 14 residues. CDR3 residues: CSVLGLTANYGYTF. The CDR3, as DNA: TGCAGCGTTTTGGGACTCACAGCTAACTATGGCTACACCTTC.

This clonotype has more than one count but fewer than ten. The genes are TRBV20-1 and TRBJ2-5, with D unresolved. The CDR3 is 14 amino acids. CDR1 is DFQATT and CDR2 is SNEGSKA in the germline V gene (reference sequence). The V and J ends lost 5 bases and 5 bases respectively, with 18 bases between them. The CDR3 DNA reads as TGCAGTGCTCCACTTCCGGGCAAGATGGAGACCCAGTACTTC. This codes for CSAPLPGKMETQYF.

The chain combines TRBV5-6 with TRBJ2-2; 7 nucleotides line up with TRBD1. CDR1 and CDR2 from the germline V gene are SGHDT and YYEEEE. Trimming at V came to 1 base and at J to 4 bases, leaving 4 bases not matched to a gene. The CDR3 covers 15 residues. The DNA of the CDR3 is TGTGCCAGCAGCTTGATCCGGGACAGCACCGGGGAGCTGTTTTTT. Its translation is CASSLIRDSTGELFF.